One sample yielded the 3 T cell receptor beta chains listed below, sequenced in a study of early T cells in non-severe SARS-CoV-2 infection. MiXCR, applied by TCRdb to the 5' RACE reads, yields one record per CDR3 protein. This table holds approximately 85,000 distinct CDR3 sequences, around 12% found once. Sequenced: whole blood. These receptors originate from an adult who was a healthcare worker with PCR-confirmed SARS-CoV-2 infection or an uninfected control (not recorded which).

This clonotype was detected a few times. The chain links TRBV7-6 to TRBJ2-5; D is undetermined. Germline CDR1 and CDR2: SGHVS and FNYEAQ. The CDR3 runs to 14 residues. Trimming stripped 1 base from V and 4 bases from J, with 10 bases between. The CDR3 here is CASSLGARRETQYF. CDR3 in DNA: TGTGCCAGCAGCTTAGGGGCCCGTCGAGAGACCCAGTACTTC.

V gene TRBV5-1 combines with J gene TRBJ1-1; 10 bases map to TRBD1. Germline loops: CDR1 SGHRS, CDR2 YFSETQ. The CDR3 runs to 14 residues. Trimming removed 4 bases from V and 5 bases from J; junction bases left unmatched: 5. The CDR3 spells CASSNGQGGTEAFF. The CDR3 nucleotides are TGCGCCAGCAGCAACGGACAGGGGGGTACTGAAGCTTTCTTT.

The chain couples TRBV5-5 to TRBJ2-2, with 8 bases identical to TRBD1. The V gene end was trimmed by 10 bases and the J gene end by 5 bases; junction bases not matched to a gene: 4. CDR1 and CDR2 (germline): SGHKS, YYEKEE (reference sequence). CDR3 length: 12 amino acids. Written as DNA, the CDR3 is TGTGCCGTGGACAGGGCAACCGGGGAGCTGTTTTTT. Translating it yields CAVDRATGELFF. Full variable domain (missing parts from reference TRBV5-5 and TRBJ2-2): DAGVTQSPTHLIKTRGQQVTLRCSPISGHKSVSWYQQVLGQGPQFIFQYYEKEERGRGNFPDRFSARQFPNYSSELNVNALLLGDSALYLCAVDRATGELFFGEGSRLTVL.